This paragraph covers one T cell receptor (beta chain) sequence. Its antigen is unidentified. This sample is part of a study of lymphopenia after photon versus proton radiotherapy. Whole-study results and caveats: Survival link was tested only in deceased patients; proton benefit remains a possibility.

Sequencing used immunoSEQ multiplex PCR; TCRdb keeps in-frame clones, though not all of them. The data contain 160,000 or so clones, more than 85% of them seen just once; the ten biggest clones take up approximately 4.8%. The CDR3 length is 13 residues. Trimming pared 4 bases from V and 2 bases from J, leaving 9 bases between. Germline V lookup: CDR1 MNHNS, CDR2 SASEGT. Sequences were derived from peripheral blood, sampled from a patient treated with photon-based radiotherapy. The sequence derives from a man aged 45-65 years with gastric cancer. The gene calls are TRBV6-1 and TRBJ2-7; TRBD1 is a possible D gene (6 bases). The CDR3 is CASSAGTPYEQYF. In DNA, the CDR3 is TGTGCCAGCAGTGCCGGGACACCCTACGAGCAGTACTTC.